Listed here are 9 T cell receptor beta chains from one sample, sequenced in a study of blood T cell repertoires in COVID-19. Sequencing was performed with immunoSEQ multiplex PCR; in TCRdb, only in-frame clones are kept and a portion is missing. Counted here are around 300,000 clones, 86% occurring once; the ten biggest clones make up 3%. Sequencing was carried out using peripheral blood. These TCRs come from a woman aged 25-40 years with active or convalescent COVID-19.

The J gene is TRBJ1-2, the V gene TRBV2, with 10 bases that match TRBD1. Per germline, CDR1 SNHLY and CDR2 FYNNEI. After removal of 5 bases from V and 4 bases from J, the junction contained 4 bases not matched to a gene. CDR3 length: 14 amino acids. CDR3 sequence: CASSPDRGSYGYTF. In DNA, the CDR3 is TGTGCCAGCAGTCCGGACAGGGGGTCCTATGGCTACACCTTC. The full variable domain, in which reference TRBV2 and TRBJ1-2 provide the parts outside the CDR3, is EPEVTQTPSHQVTQMGQEVILRCVPISNHLYFYWYRQILGQKVEFLVSFYNNEISEKSEIFDDQFSVERPDGSNFTLKIRSTKLEDSAMYFCASSPDRGSYGYTFGSGTRLTVV.

This clone was counted only a few times. The chain combines TRBV28 with TRBJ1-1; weak D call: TRBD1 (6 bases). The V end lost 1 base, the J end lost 5 bases, and 11 bases lay between the germline ends. Germline V gene data show CDR1 as MDHEN and CDR2 as SYDVKM. The CDR3 consists of 14 residues. CDR3 sequence reads: CASSLFRGGTEAFF. The CDR3 DNA follows: TGTGCCAGCAGTTTATTCAGGGGAGGGACTGAAGCTTTCTTT.

For this clone: Other DNA sequences in the same sample also yield this CDR3. The gene calls are TRBV5-4 and TRBJ1-5; a possible D gene is TRBD1 (6 bases). Germline CDR1 reads SGHNT; CDR2 reads YYREEE (reference sequence). CDR3 length: 13 amino acids. V was cut by 0 bases and J by 5 bases, with 6 bases left in between. CDR3 sequence (DNA): TGTGCCAGCAGCTTGGACAGGGATCAGCCCCAGCATTTT. It codes for CASSLDRDQPQHF.

This chain joins TRBV18 and TRBJ1-6, with TRBD1 as a possible D gene (6 bases). Per the germline V gene, CDR1 is KGHSH and CDR2 is LQKENI. The ends were cut back, 3 bases at V and 7 bases at J, with 16 bases in the middle. CDR3 length: 16 amino acids. The CDR3 nucleotides read TGTGCCAGCTCACCGCAGAGGACCAGGGGAAATTCACCCCTCCACTTT. Translating gives CASSPQRTRGNSPLHF.

V gene TRBV2 combines with J gene TRBJ1-2, with 7 bases aligning to TRBD1. This CDR3 is built from 16 residues. The J segment lost 11 bases and the V segment lost 0 bases, leaving 15 bases of the junction unmatched. Germline V gene data show CDR1 as SNHLY and CDR2 as FYNNEI. CDR3 in amino acids: CASSEAGYDREAGYTF. As DNA, the CDR3 is TGTGCCAGCAGTGAAGCGGGATACGACAGGGAAGCTGGTTACACCTTC.

The DNA of the CDR3 is TGTGCCAGCAGAAGACAGGGATGGGGAGGCTACACCTTC. Its translation: CASRRQGWGGYTF. The gene calls are TRBV12-3 or TRBV12-4 and TRBJ1-2, with TRBD1 identical over 7 bases. There are 13 residues in the CDR3. With 6 bases clipped from V and 8 bases from J, the junction kept 9 bases outside the gene matches.

The rearrangement joins TRBV11-2 to TRBJ1-1; 7 positions agree with TRBD1. The CDR3 totals 12 residues. Trimming took 5 bases from V and 11 from J; bases not matched to a gene: 8. Germline values: CDR1 SGHAT, CDR2 FQNNGV. In DNA, the CDR3 is TGTGCCAGCAGCGTCGAGACAGGGCGGGCTTTCTTT. Its protein product is CASSVETGRAFF.

Concerning this clone: In the same sample, other DNA sequences code for this CDR3. The CDR3 coding sequence is TGCGCCAGCAGCTTGGACAGTAACTATGGCTACACCTTC. It codes for CASSLDSNYGYTF. V gene TRBV5-1 combines with J gene TRBJ1-2; the D is unclear. Trimming shortened V by 0 bases and J by 1 base, and 4 bases separated the two germline ends. The germline CDR1 and CDR2 sequences are SGHRS and YFSETQ. The CDR3 has 13 amino acids.

The count of this clone is one. The gene calls are TRBV10-3 and TRBJ1-6; a weak D match, TRBD1 (6 bases). The CDR3 spans 17 residues. V dropped 2 bases and J dropped 6 bases, with 17 bases sitting between them. Germline CDR1 and CDR2: ENHRY and SYGVKD. The CDR3 DNA reads as TGTGCCATCAGTGAGCCCCGAGGGGGGGCGCTTAATTCACCCCTCCACTTT. This sequence encodes CAISEPRGGALNSPLHF.